The 32 T cell receptor beta chains listed next were all sequenced from one sample in a study of cytomegalovirus exposure and HLA in healthy donors. The PCR contained 60 Vbeta and 13 Jbeta primers. Only in-frame clones appear in the TCRdb table, and some are missing; sequencing was by immunoSEQ multiplex PCR. The table records roughly 140,000 clones, 65% to 80% of them present only once. Sample: PBMCs. The source of these receptors is a woman in her forties in good health and CMV-seronegative.

The CDR3 is CASSVRGYSTDTQYF. DNA of the CDR3: TGTGCCAGCAGCGTACGGGGGTATAGCACAGATACGCAGTATTTT. The V and J genes are TRBV9 and TRBJ2-3, with D perhaps matching TRBD2 (6 bases). The germline V gene encodes CDR1 SGDLS and CDR2 YYNGEE. The CDR3 is 15 residues long. Trimming took off 1 base at V and 0 bases at J, with 9 bases between the two ends.

This chain joins TRBV27 and TRBJ1-1; TRBD1 agrees at 7 bases. In germline, CDR1 is MNHEY, CDR2 SMNVEV (reference sequence). This CDR3 contains 15 residues. J was trimmed by 2 bases and V by 2 bases; bases with no gene match: 5. The CDR3 DNA reads as TGTGCCAGCAGTTTAGTGGGGGACAGCAACACTGAAGCTTTCTTT. Protein sequence: CASSLVGDSNTEAFF.

The chain couples TRBV5-1 to TRBJ1-1, with D maybe TRBD1 (6 bases). CDR3 size: 13 residues. V lost 5 bases and J lost 1, with 9 bases in between. CDR1 and CDR2 (germline): SGHRS, YFSETQ. In DNA, the CDR3 is TGCGCCAGCAGACCACAGGGGAACACTGAAGCTTTCTTT. Encoded protein: CASRPQGNTEAFF.

The V and J genes are TRBV11-2 and TRBJ2-3; no definite D call. V was pared by 4 bases and J by 3 bases, with 14 bases between. Germline V CDR1 and CDR2: SGHAT, FQNNGV. The CDR3 contains 15 residues. The CDR3 loop is CASSYNPGSTDTQYF. The CDR3 bases are TGTGCCAGCAGCTACAACCCCGGGTCGACAGATACGCAGTATTTT. Combining the CDR3 with reference TRBV11-2 and TRBJ2-3 gives the whole variable domain EAGVAQSPRYKIIEKRQSVAFWCNPISGHATLYWYQQILGQGPKLLIQFQNNGVVDDSQLPKDRFSAERLKGVDSTLKIQPAKLEDSAVYLCASSYNPGSTDTQYFGPGTRLTVL.

The chain employs TRBV7-6 and TRBJ1-5; TRBD1 is a possible D gene (5 bases). Germline values: CDR1 SGHVS, CDR2 FNYEAQ. Between the trimmed V and J ends, which lost 1 base and 0 bases, there was a span of 7 bases. The CDR3 runs to 15 residues. CDR3 residues: CASSLGQYSNQPQHF. The CDR3 nucleotides read TGTGCCAGCAGCTTAGGACAGTATAGCAATCAGCCCCAGCATTTT.

The rearrangement uses TRBV19 and TRBJ1-2; a weak D match, TRBD1 (6 bases). The germline gives CDR1 LNHDA, CDR2 SQIVND (reference sequence). The CDR3 is 15 amino acids. With 5 bases removed from V and 8 bases from J, the gap between germline ends came to 21 bases. The CDR3 nucleotides read TGTGCCAGTAGTCCGGGGGGAGGGGGAGTTGGAGGCTACACCTTC. It specifies CASSPGGGGVGGYTF.

The chain couples TRBV7-8 to TRBJ2-1, with 12 bases matching TRBD2. The CDR3 extends over 17 amino acids. Germline V CDR1 and CDR2: SGHVS, FQNEAQ. V trimming: 1 base; J trimming: 9 bases; junction bases outside the gene matches: 10. The DNA of the CDR3 is TGTGCCAGCAGCTTAGTTAGTGGACTAGCGGGGACGGGTGAGCAGTTCTTC. This encodes CASSLVSGLAGTGEQFF.

This rearrangement joins TRBV7-9 to TRBJ1-1; 9 nucleotides line up with TRBD1. Germline CDR1 SEHNR, CDR2 FQNEAQ (reference sequence). The CDR3 is 16 residues long. The trim removed 4 bases at V and 3 bases at J, leaving 9 bases unmatched. The CDR3 is CASSSGQGQGYTEAFF. The CDR3 region has the DNA TGTGCCAGCAGCTCCGGACAGGGGCAGGGGTACACTGAAGCTTTCTTT.

The chain couples TRBV5-4 to TRBJ1-4; D may be TRBD1 (6 bases). Per the germline V gene, CDR1 is SGHNT and CDR2 is YYREEE (reference sequence). This CDR3 region has 15 residues. V shed 3 bases and J shed 7 bases, with 16 bases lying between them. The CDR3 bases are TGTGCCAGCAGCTCAGGGACAAGCGCGGCTGAAAAACTGTTTTTT. Its translation is CASSSGTSAAEKLFF.

This chain uses TRBV13 with TRBJ2-1, with 7 bases aligning to TRBD2. V gave up 3 bases and J gave up 4 bases; unmatched junction bases: 12. Germline V gene sequence: CDR1 PRHDT, CDR2 FYEKMQ (reference sequence). CDR3 size: 17 residues. The DNA of the CDR3 is TGTGCCAGCAGCTTTGAAACTAGCGAGGGGAGGTACAATGAGCAGTTCTTC. Encoded protein: CASSFETSEGRYNEQFF.

This clone has a handful of counts. The chain uses TRBV7-8 and TRBJ2-2; D call uncertain. Germline CDR1 and CDR2: SGHVS and FQNEAQ. V was pared by 1 base and J by 5 bases, with 11 bases between. There are 15 residues in the CDR3. The CDR3: CASSLGVLRTGELFF. For the CDR3, the DNA is TGTGCCAGCAGCTTAGGTGTCCTAAGAACCGGGGAGCTGTTTTTT.

The chain employs TRBV19 and TRBJ2-5, with 7 positions matching TRBD2. The germline V gene encodes CDR1 LNHDA and CDR2 SQIVND (reference sequence). The CDR3 consists of 14 residues. J gave up 2 bases and V 6 bases, and 6 bases lay outside the gene matches. The CDR3 loop reads CASSSASGQETQYF. The DNA of the CDR3 is TGTGCCAGTAGCTCTGCTAGCGGTCAAGAGACCCAGTACTTC. Using reference TRBV19 and TRBJ2-5 for the parts outside the CDR3, the full variable domain is DGGITQSPKYLFRKEGQNVTLSCEQNLNHDAMYWYRQDPGQGLRLIYYSQIVNDFQKGDIAEGYSVSREKKESFPLTVTSAQKNPTAFYLCASSSASGQETQYFGPGTRLLVL.

The rearrangement joins TRBV28 to TRBJ2-6; possibly TRBD1 for D (6 bases). Germline CDR1 and CDR2: MDHEN and SYDVKM. Trimming pared 7 bases from V and 1 base from J, leaving 14 bases between. This CDR3 comprises 16 residues. CDR3 sequence reads: CASTNNRVSGANVLTF. The CDR3 DNA sequence: TGTGCCAGCACCAACAACAGGGTTTCTGGGGCCAACGTCCTGACTTTC. The entire variable domain, with the rest obtained from reference TRBV28 and TRBJ2-6, is as follows: DVKVTQSSRYLVKRTGEKVFLECVQDMDHENMFWYRQDPGLGLRLIYFSYDVKMKEKGDIPEGYSVSREKKERFSLILESASTNQTSMYLCASTNNRVSGANVLTFGAGSRLTVL.

This chain links TRBV13 with TRBJ2-5, with D perhaps matching TRBD1 (5 bases). The germline V gene has CDR1 PRHDT and CDR2 FYEKMQ (reference sequence). This CDR3 region has 13 residues. V was cut by 2 bases and J by 5 bases, with 9 bases left in between. As DNA, the CDR3 is TGTGCCAGCAGCTTACGGCAGGGCGAGACCCAGTACTTC. It codes for CASSLRQGETQYF.

The rearrangement links TRBV6-1 to TRBJ1-1; possibly TRBD1 for D (5 bases). CDR1 MNHNS and CDR2 SASEGT come from the germline V gene. The V end was cut by 4 bases, the J end by 3 bases, with 15 bases between. CDR3 length equals 15 residues. The CDR3 DNA reads as TGTGCCAGCAGTGTTACTCGGCGGGGGGACACTGAAGCTTTCTTT. Protein product: CASSVTRRGDTEAFF.

V usage is TRBV20-1 and J usage is TRBJ1-2; D is undetermined. This CDR3 has 9 residues. From germline, CDR1 is DFQATT and CDR2 SNEGSKA (reference sequence). With 3 bases removed from V and 6 bases from J, the gap between germline ends came to 2 bases. The CDR3 nucleotides are TGCAGTGCTAGCAATGGCTACACCTTC. Translated: CSASNGYTF.

The chain combines TRBV9 with TRBJ1-2; 11 bases map to TRBD1. This CDR3 region has 16 residues. Germline V gives CDR1 SGDLS, CDR2 YYNGEE. V lost 4 bases, J lost 8 bases, and 13 bases stayed unmatched. CDR3 bases: TGTGCCAGCAGCCGCGGACAGGGGGCTTTGTACGAGGGCTACACCTTC. This gives the protein CASSRGQGALYEGYTF. The full variable domain, its missing parts supplied by reference TRBV9 and TRBJ1-2, is DSGVTQTPKHLITATGQRVTLRCSPRSGDLSVYWYQQSLDQGLQFLIQYYNGEERAKGNILERFSAQQFPDLHSELNLSSLELGDSALYFCASSRGQGALYEGYTFGSGTRLTVV.

The rearrangement joins TRBV4-2 to TRBJ2-7; D possibly corresponds to TRBD2 (6 bases). V lost 2 bases to trimming and J lost 4 bases, with 21 bases between them. CDR3 length: 17 residues. Germline values: CDR1 LGHNA, CDR2 YNFKEQ. The CDR3 DNA is TGTGCCAGCAGCCAACCCAGCAGAAGCGAGCGGGCGTACGAGCAGTACTTC. It specifies CASSQPSRSERAYEQYF.

The V gene is TRBV7-2, the J gene TRBJ2-3, with TRBD2 identical over 7 bases. J was trimmed by 1 base and V by 5 bases; bases with no gene match: 0. Looked up from germline, CDR1 is SGHTA and CDR2 is FQGNSA. The length of the CDR3 is 13 residues. The CDR3 DNA is TGTGCCAGCAGCGGGGGGGGCACAGATACGCAGTATTTT. Translating it yields CASSGGGTDTQYF.

The chain uses TRBV5-4 and TRBJ2-2; 8 positions match TRBD2. This CDR3 region has 15 residues. The trim removed 3 bases at V and 2 bases at J, leaving 3 bases unmatched. The germline V gene encodes CDR1 SGHNT and CDR2 YYREEE (reference sequence). The DNA of the CDR3 is TGTGCCAGCAGCTCAGCGGGAGCCAACACCGGGGAGCTGTTTTTT. This codes for CASSSAGANTGELFF.

Here the CDR3 reads CASSRGLAGYNEQFF. The CDR3 nucleotides are TGTGCCAGCAGCCGAGGCCTAGCGGGGTATAATGAGCAGTTCTTC. The chain has TRBV11-2 and TRBJ2-1, with 9 bases identical to TRBD2. V was clipped by 5 bases and J by 7 bases; unmatched bases: 9. The V gene's germline CDR1 is SGHAT and CDR2 FQNNGV. This CDR3 comprises 15 residues.

This sequence joins TRBV6-1 and TRBJ2-3; no reliable D call. Trimming pared 4 bases from V and 3 bases from J, leaving 11 bases between. The germline V gene encodes CDR1 MNHNS and CDR2 SASEGT. There are 14 residues in the CDR3. The CDR3: CASSALTGTDTQYF. As DNA, the CDR3 is TGTGCCAGCAGTGCTCTTACCGGGACAGATACGCAGTATTTT.

The chain has TRBV5-4 and TRBJ2-3, with 13 bases matching TRBD2. In germline, CDR1 is SGHNT, CDR2 YYREEE (reference sequence). After removal of 4 bases from V and 1 base from J, the junction contained 3 bases not matched to a gene. This CDR3 has 16 amino acids. As DNA, the CDR3 is TGTGCCAGCAGCCCTGGACTAGCGGGAGGCACAGATACGCAGTATTTT. Its protein is CASSPGLAGGTDTQYF.

The chain carries TRBV5-6 and TRBJ2-2; TRBD1 agrees at 9 bases. The CDR3 consists of 16 residues. Germline V gene lookup returns CDR1 SGHDT and CDR2 YYEEEE. The V gene end was trimmed by 1 base and the J gene end by 3 bases; junction bases not matched to a gene: 4. The CDR3 here is CASSLLHRGHTGELFF. The CDR3 DNA reads as TGTGCCAGCAGCTTGTTGCACAGGGGGCACACCGGGGAGCTGTTTTTT.

The chain combines TRBV5-4 with TRBJ2-3; tentative D call: TRBD2 (5 bases). The CDR3 sequence is 16 residues long. Trimming took off 4 bases at V and 5 bases at J, with 20 bases between the two ends. Germline V CDR1 and CDR2: SGHNT, YYREEE (reference sequence). Here the CDR3 DNA reads TGTGCCAGCAGCGGGAAAACTAGTAATCGGAAAGATACGCAGTATTTT. This gives the protein CASSGKTSNRKDTQYF. Combining the CDR3 with reference TRBV5-4 and TRBJ2-3 gives the whole variable domain ETGVTQSPTHLIKTRGQQVTLRCSSQSGHNTVSWYQQALGQGPQFIFQYYREEENGRGNFPPRFSGLQFPNYSSELNVNALELDDSALYLCASSGKTSNRKDTQYFGPGTRLTVL.

The CDR3 reads CASSERGTGKSSELFF. The DNA for the CDR3 is TGTGCCAGCAGTGAACGGGGGACAGGGAAGTCCTCCGAGCTGTTTTTT. This rearrangement joins TRBV2 to TRBJ2-2, with 9 bases that match TRBD1. The ends lost 2 bases at V and 11 bases at J; junction bases unmatched: 12. In germline, CDR1 is SNHLY, CDR2 FYNNEI. The CDR3 contains 16 residues.

This clone turned up a few times. The rearrangement joins TRBV29-1 to TRBJ2-2, with a possible D match to TRBD2 (7 bases). Trimming removed 7 bases from V and 3 bases from J, with 18 bases in between. This CDR3 region has 15 residues. The germline CDR1 and CDR2 sequences are SQVTM and ANQGSEA. The CDR3 DNA follows: TGCAGCGGGGGGGGAGGGGGTTATGACACCGGGGAGCTGTTTTTT. The encoded protein is CSGGGGGYDTGELFF.

This chain connects TRBV6-1 to TRBJ1-1, with TRBD1 matching 10 bases. Per germline, CDR1 MNHNS and CDR2 SASEGT. Trimming took 1 base from V and 3 from J; bases not matched to a gene: 2. This CDR3 has 15 residues. CDR3 region: CASSEVGTGDTEAFF. DNA of the CDR3: TGTGCCAGCAGTGAAGTCGGGACAGGGGACACTGAAGCTTTCTTT.

This clone was seen once. Relative to the germline gene, one junction end is altered; a read error may explain this. The chain combines TRBV7-9 with TRBJ2-2, with 11 bases that match TRBD1. This CDR3 is built from 17 residues. Germline CDR1 and CDR2: SEHNR and FQNEAQ (reference sequence). The CDR3 nucleotides read TGTTCCAGCAGCGGAGGACAGGGGGCATTGGTGGCCGGGGAGCTGTTTTTT. This encodes CSSSGGQGALVAGELFF. The complete variable domain, with remaining parts taken from reference TRBV7-9 and TRBJ2-2, reads DTGVSQNPRHKITKRGQNVTFRCDPISEHNRLYWYRQTLGQGPEFLTYFQNEAQLEKSRLLSDRFSAERPKGSFSTLEIQRTEQGDSAMYLCSSSGGQGALVAGELFFGEGSRLTVL.

V gene TRBV5-6 combines with J gene TRBJ2-1; 7 bases agree with TRBD1. CDR3 size: 16 residues. V lost 1 base and J lost 0; bases outside the gene matches: 4. Germline V CDR1 and CDR2: SGHDT, YYEEEE. The CDR3: CASSLTGTASYNEQFF. In DNA form, the CDR3 reads TGTGCCAGCAGCTTGACCGGGACAGCCTCCTACAATGAGCAGTTCTTC.

This clone was observed a single time. The chain joins TRBV11-2 to TRBJ1-1, with D possibly TRBD1 on 5 matching bases. CDR1 and CDR2 (germline): SGHAT, FQNNGV. V was pared by 2 bases and J by 0 bases, with 10 bases between. The CDR3 extends over 15 amino acids. DNA for the CDR3: TGTGCCAGCAGCTTATTTGGGGCGGTGAACACTGAAGCTTTCTTT. Translating gives CASSLFGAVNTEAFF.

The CDR3 loop reads CASTAGSGTDTQYF. The CDR3 DNA follows: TGTGCCAGTACCGCAGGGTCGGGCACAGATACGCAGTATTTT. The V and J genes are TRBV19 and TRBJ2-3; D might be TRBD1 (5 bases). The germline V gene encodes CDR1 LNHDA and CDR2 SQIVND (reference sequence). The V and J ends lost 7 bases and 1 base respectively, with 12 bases between them. The length of the CDR3 is 14 residues.